A single sample is the source of the 26 T cell receptor beta chains below, sequenced in a study of sequential checkpoint blockade in melanoma. Libraries were prepared by immunoSEQ multiplex PCR; TCRdb keeps only in-frame clonotypes and omits some of them. The data show 13,000 or so clones, less than 70% seen once. Treatment meaning: randomized to nivolumab then ipilimumab (arm A) or the reverse (arm B). Sequences were derived from CD8+ T cells sorted from blood (inferred from file names), sampled from a patient given nivolumab and ipilimumab in sequence. These receptors came from a human donor with melanoma.

The chain recombines TRBV28 with TRBJ2-5; the match to TRBD1 covers 8 bases. Germline V lookup: CDR1 MDHEN, CDR2 SYDVKM. This CDR3 is built from 15 residues. V lost 5 bases, J lost 0 bases, and 5 bases stayed unmatched. The CDR3 nucleotides read TGTGCCAGCAGTGGGGACAGGAGGGACCAAGAGACCCAGTACTTC. It yields the protein CASSGDRRDQETQYF.

The chain uses TRBV7-2 and TRBJ2-1; D gene unclear. The CDR3 loop spans 12 amino acids. Germline V gene lookup returns CDR1 SGHTA and CDR2 FQGNSA. Trimming removed 5 bases at V and 2 bases at J, with 4 bases between. The CDR3 DNA is TGTGCCAGCAGCCTTGCCTACAATGAGCAGTTCTTC. Encoded protein: CASSLAYNEQFF.

The chain recombines TRBV11-1 with TRBJ2-1; TRBD2 matches at 7 bases. The germline V gene encodes CDR1 SGHAT and CDR2 FQDESV (reference sequence). The V and J ends lost 5 bases and 8 bases, in that order; junction bases with no gene match: 6. The CDR3 runs 13 residues. The CDR3 DNA sequence: TGTGCCAGCAGCCCCAGACTAGCCGATGAGCAGTTCTTC. Its translation is CASSPRLADEQFF.

The rearrangement joins TRBV28 to TRBJ2-1; no firm D call. Germline CDR1 and CDR2: MDHEN and SYDVKM. There are 12 residues in the CDR3. V was clipped by 11 bases and J by 7 bases, with 15 bases between them. The CDR3 protein is CAASLDGNEQFF. The CDR3, as DNA: TGTGCCGCCAGTCTAGACGGGAATGAGCAGTTCTTC.

This chain links TRBV11-2 with TRBJ1-3, with 11 bases fitting TRBD1. CDR3 length: 15 residues. Germline CDR1 reads SGHAT; CDR2 reads FQNNGV. The V and J ends lost 4 bases and 4 bases, in that order; junction bases with no gene match: 3. The CDR3: CASSSGTGGGNTIYF. The CDR3 DNA follows: TGTGCCAGCAGCTCCGGGACAGGGGGAGGAAACACCATATATTTT.

This chain joins TRBV18 and TRBJ2-7; possible D gene TRBD2, 7 bases. The V gene's germline CDR1 is KGHSH and CDR2 LQKENI. The CDR3 totals 15 residues. V gave up 3 bases and J gave up 5 bases, with 17 bases separating them. DNA of the CDR3: TGTGCCAGCTCACCTTCCGGCGGGGGCTGGAACGAGCAGTACTTC. It yields the protein CASSPSGGGWNEQYF.

To note about this clone: At one end, the junction sequence differs from germline, possibly due to a read error. The chain employs TRBV7-7 and TRBJ2-5; 7 bases agree with TRBD2. Germline-derived CDR1 and CDR2 are SSHAT and FNYEAQ (reference sequence). This CDR3 is 17 amino acids long. CDR3 sequence reads: CASSPARGLAEQETQYF. The CDR3 region has the DNA TGTGCTAGCAGCCCAGCGAGGGGCCTAGCGGAACAAGAGACCCAGTACTTC.

The rearrangement uses TRBV5-1 and TRBJ2-7; tentatively, D is TRBD1 (6 bases). Germline V gene sequence: CDR1 SGHRS, CDR2 YFSETQ. The germline V and J ends were trimmed by 0 bases and 3 bases, with 13 bases remaining between them. This CDR3 is built from 15 residues. The CDR3: CASSLDSGAGYEQYF. The CDR3 nucleotides read TGCGCCAGCAGCTTGGACTCAGGGGCGGGCTACGAGCAGTACTTC.

The rearrangement joins TRBV4-2 to TRBJ1-1, with a weak D call TRBD1 (5 bases). Germline V gene lookup returns CDR1 LGHNA and CDR2 YNFKEQ. V lost 8 bases and J lost 5, with 15 bases in between. This CDR3 has 13 residues. The CDR3 coding sequence is TGTGCCAGCGGCCCCACGGGGGGGACTGAAGCTTTCTTT. This codes for CASGPTGGTEAFF.

The rearrangement uses TRBV27 and TRBJ2-1; tentatively, D is TRBD2 (6 bases). V dropped 3 bases and J dropped 7 bases, with 10 bases sitting between them. There are 13 residues in the CDR3. Germline lookup yields CDR1 MNHEY and CDR2 SMNVEV (reference sequence). The DNA for the CDR3 is TGTGCCAGCAGTTTGGGGACTGTGAATGAGCAGTTCTTC. It codes for CASSLGTVNEQFF.

The V call is TRBV5-1, the J call TRBJ2-2; D not certain. The CDR3 has 12 amino acids. The ends were cut back, 4 bases at V and 5 bases at J, with 6 bases in the middle. Looked up from germline, CDR1 is SGHRS and CDR2 is YFSETQ. The CDR3 protein is CASSLYTGELFF. CDR3 nucleotides: TGCGCCAGCAGCCTCTATACCGGGGAGCTGTTTTTT.

The gene calls are TRBV7-6 and TRBJ2-3; no reliable D call. Germline loops: CDR1 SGHVS, CDR2 FNYEAQ. The CDR3 spans 17 residues. Trimming cost V 5 bases and J 1 base, with 19 bases left between them. The CDR3 DNA reads TGTGCCAGCAGCCAACCCGCAGACACCGTTGGCACAGATACGCAGTATTTT. Translating it yields CASSQPADTVGTDTQYF.

The chain is built from TRBV18 and TRBJ2-7; possible D gene TRBD2, 5 bases. V dropped 0 bases and J dropped 2 bases, with 8 bases sitting between them. The length of the CDR3 is 14 residues. Germline lookup yields CDR1 KGHSH and CDR2 LQKENI. The CDR3 DNA reads TGTGCCAGCTCACCACCCGGGGAAGCCTACGAGCAGTACTTC. Amino acids: CASSPPGEAYEQYF.

V is TRBV6-6 and J is TRBJ1-6, with D possibly TRBD1 on 6 matching bases. Looked up from germline, CDR1 is MNHNY and CDR2 is SVGAGI (reference sequence). CDR3 size: 15 residues. V lost 7 bases to trimming and J lost 6 bases, with 16 bases between them. The CDR3 sequence is CASTIGGGPNSPLHF. The CDR3 DNA reads as TGTGCCAGCACCATAGGGGGAGGGCCTAATTCACCCCTCCACTTT.

The genes are TRBV5-6 and TRBJ2-7; D is possibly TRBD1 (5 bases). This CDR3 comprises 14 residues. CDR1 is SGHDT, CDR2 YYEEEE, per germline. Trimming stripped 0 bases from V and 6 bases from J, with 13 bases between. This chain's CDR3 is CASSLEVRAAEQYF. The CDR3, as DNA: TGTGCCAGCAGCTTGGAGGTCAGGGCGGCCGAGCAGTACTTC.

This clone has just a few counts. V gene TRBV30 combines with J gene TRBJ2-3, with D maybe TRBD1 (6 bases). There are 12 residues in the CDR3. Germline loops: CDR1 GTSNPN, CDR2 SVGIG (reference sequence). V shed 5 bases and J shed 6 bases, with 12 bases lying between them. In DNA, the CDR3 is TGTGCCTGGGGGGGCAGGGCGGATACGCAGTATTTT. This encodes CAWGGRADTQYF.

The chain joins TRBV18 to TRBJ1-2, with 8 bases identical to TRBD1. This CDR3 contains 11 residues. Germline V gene lookup returns CDR1 KGHSH and CDR2 LQKENI. J was trimmed by 13 bases and V by 5 bases; bases with no gene match: 6. CDR3 sequence (DNA): TGTGCCAGCTCATCCGACAGGGGTTCCACCTTC. This encodes CASSSDRGSTF.

J is TRBJ2-5 and V is TRBV4-3; 14 positions agree with TRBD2. The CDR3 has 17 residues. With V trimmed by 4 bases and J by 1 base, 5 bases remained unmatched. CDR1 and CDR2 from the germline V gene are LGHNA and YSLEER. In DNA, the CDR3 is TGCGCCAGCAGCCCGCGACTAGCGGGGGGGACCCAAGAGACCCAGTACTTC. It yields the protein CASSPRLAGGTQETQYF.

The chain has TRBV2 and TRBJ2-2; tentative D call: TRBD1 (6 bases). Germline V CDR1 and CDR2: SNHLY, FYNNEI. The CDR3 totals 15 residues. V was trimmed by 1 base and J by 1 base, leaving 7 bases between them. In nucleotides, the CDR3 is TGTGCCAGCAGTGAAGGGGGGCTGAACACCGGGGAGCTGTTTTTT. This encodes CASSEGGLNTGELFF.

The sample holds one count of this clone. The gene calls are TRBV5-4 and TRBJ1-1; D gene ambiguous. V lost 4 bases and J lost 4, with 17 bases in between. The V gene's germline CDR1 is SGHNT and CDR2 YYREEE (reference sequence). This CDR3 comprises 15 residues. The CDR3 DNA follows: TGTGCCAGCAGCCCGCGAGTCCCTTTTACCACTGAAGCTTTCTTT. Translating it yields CASSPRVPFTTEAFF.

The genes are TRBV15 and TRBJ2-3, with 7 bases that match TRBD1. Per the germline V gene, CDR1 is LNHNV and CDR2 is YYDKDF (reference sequence). After removal of 5 bases from V and 3 bases from J, the junction contained 8 bases not matched to a gene. CDR3 length equals 15 residues. The CDR3 DNA sequence: TGTGCCACCAGCGCCCACAGGGGCGATACAGATACGCAGTATTTT. Translation gives CATSAHRGDTDTQYF.

The chain couples TRBV10-3 to TRBJ1-2; D is ambiguous. The V and J ends lost 2 bases and 2 bases respectively, with 3 bases between them. This CDR3 region has 12 residues. Per the germline V gene, CDR1 is ENHRY and CDR2 is SYGVKD. Here the CDR3 reads CAISELNYGYTF. CDR3 in DNA: TGTGCCATCAGTGAGCTGAACTATGGCTACACCTTC.

This clone was counted between two and nine times. This chain joins TRBV5-6 and TRBJ2-7; 7 nucleotides match TRBD1. Germline V gives CDR1 SGHDT, CDR2 YYEEEE. The J segment lost 1 base and the V segment lost 4 bases, leaving 8 bases of the junction unmatched. This CDR3 spans 15 amino acids. The CDR3 sequence: CASSQDTDRSYEQYF. The CDR3 DNA follows: TGTGCCAGCAGCCAAGATACGGACAGGTCCTACGAGCAGTACTTC. The full variable domain, its missing parts supplied by reference TRBV5-6 and TRBJ2-7, is DAGVTQSPTHLIKTRGQQVTLRCSPKSGHDTVSWYQQALGQGPQFIFQYYEEEERQRGNFPDRFSGHQFPNYSSELNVNALLLGDSALYLCASSQDTDRSYEQYFGPGTRLTVT.

This clone showed up just once. The J gene is TRBJ2-7, the V gene TRBV6-5, with 8 positions matching TRBD1. The germline gives CDR1 MNHEY, CDR2 SVGAGI. The CDR3 loop spans 16 amino acids. Trimming took 0 bases from V and 0 from J; bases not matched to a gene: 4. The CDR3 region is CASSYSRTGPSYEQYF. The CDR3 nucleotides are TGTGCCAGCAGTTACTCGCGGACAGGGCCCTCCTACGAGCAGTACTTC.

This chain uses TRBV7-3 with TRBJ1-6, with D possibly matching TRBD1 (6 bases). V lost 4 bases and J 9 bases, leaving 13 bases between the germline ends. The germline gives CDR1 SGHTA, CDR2 FQGTGA. The CDR3 length is 14 residues. This CDR3 is CASSSTGLGSPLHF. The CDR3 DNA follows: TGTGCCAGCAGCTCTACAGGGCTGGGTTCACCCCTCCACTTT.

The CDR3 sequence: CASSGLAETYEQYF. For the CDR3, the DNA is TGTGCCAGCAGTGGACTAGCGGAAACCTACGAGCAGTACTTC. The genes are TRBV28 and TRBJ2-7; TRBD2 agrees at 10 bases. V shed 5 bases, J shed 2 bases, and the junction held 3 bases outside the gene matches. The CDR3 is made up of 14 amino acids. Looked up from germline, CDR1 is MDHEN and CDR2 is SYDVKM. The whole variable domain, remainder taken from reference TRBV28 and TRBJ2-7, is DVKVTQSSRYLVKRTGEKVFLECVQDMDHENMFWYRQDPGLGLRLIYFSYDVKMKEKGDIPEGYSVSREKKERFSLILESASTNQTSMYLCASSGLAETYEQYFGPGTRLTVT.